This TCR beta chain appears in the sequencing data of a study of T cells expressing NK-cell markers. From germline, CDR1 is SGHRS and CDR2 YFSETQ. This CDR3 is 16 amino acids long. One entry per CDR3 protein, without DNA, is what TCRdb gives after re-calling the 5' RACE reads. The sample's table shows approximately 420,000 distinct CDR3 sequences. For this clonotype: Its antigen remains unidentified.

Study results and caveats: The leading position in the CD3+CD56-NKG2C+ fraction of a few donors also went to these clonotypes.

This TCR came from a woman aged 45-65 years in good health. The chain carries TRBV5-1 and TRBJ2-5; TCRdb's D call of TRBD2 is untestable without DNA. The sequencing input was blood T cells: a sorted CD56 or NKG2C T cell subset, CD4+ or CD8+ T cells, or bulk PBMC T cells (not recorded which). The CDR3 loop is CATTDLAGGTLGTQYF.